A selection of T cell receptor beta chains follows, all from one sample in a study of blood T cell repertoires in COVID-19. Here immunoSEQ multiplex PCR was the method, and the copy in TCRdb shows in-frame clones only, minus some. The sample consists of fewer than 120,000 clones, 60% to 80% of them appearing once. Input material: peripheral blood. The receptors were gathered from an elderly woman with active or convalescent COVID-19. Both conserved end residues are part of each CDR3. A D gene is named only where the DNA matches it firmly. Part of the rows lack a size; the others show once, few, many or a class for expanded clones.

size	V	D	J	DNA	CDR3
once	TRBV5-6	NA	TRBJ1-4	TGTGCCAGCAGCTTGGCTACAGGCGGAAATGAAAAACTGTTTTTT	CASSLATGGNEKLFF
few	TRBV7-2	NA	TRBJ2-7	TGTGCCAGCAGCTTAAAGGCGGGCCTCTCCTACGAGCAGTACTTC	CASSLKAGLSYEQYF
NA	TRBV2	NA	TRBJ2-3	TGTGCCAGCAGTGAAGTAGGAGGCGGTGGGACAGATACGCAGTATTTT	CASSEVGGGGTDTQYF
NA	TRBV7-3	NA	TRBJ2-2	TGTGCCAGCAGCTTATCCTTGTCTACCACCGGGGAGCTGTTTTTT	CASSLSLSTTGELFF
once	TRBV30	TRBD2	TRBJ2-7	TGTGCCTGGAGCCCATTAGCGGGAGAAGGAAACCGATTCTCCTACGAGCAGTACTTC	CAWSPLAGEGNRFSYEQYF
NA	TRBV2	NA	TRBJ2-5	TGTGCCAGCCACTCGCAGTGGGACCAACGGGGGGAGACCCAGTACTTC	CASHSQWDQRGETQYF
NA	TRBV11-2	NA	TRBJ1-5	TGTGCCAGCAGCCTCGGTCAGCCCCAGCATTTT	CASSLGQPQHF
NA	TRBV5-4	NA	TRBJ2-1	TGTGCCAGCAGCCCCCCCTCGTCTGCGGGAATCAATGAGCAGTTCTTC	CASSPPSSAGINEQFF
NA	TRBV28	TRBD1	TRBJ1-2	TGTGCCAGCAGTTTAGGGACAGGTGACTACACCTTC	CASSLGTGDYTF
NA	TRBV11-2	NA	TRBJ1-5	TGTGCCAGCAGCCCACTCGAGGGCAATCAGCCCCAGCATTTT	CASSPLEGNQPQHF
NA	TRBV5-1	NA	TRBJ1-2	TGCGCCAGCAGCTTGGAAGGGGGAAATGGCTACACCTTC	CASSLEGGNGYTF
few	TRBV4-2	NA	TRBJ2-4	TGTGCCAGCAGCCAAGTTGAGTCTTTACTAGCCAAAAACATTCAGTACTTC	CASSQVESLLAKNIQYF
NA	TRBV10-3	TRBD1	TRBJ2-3	TGTGCCATCAGCCCTACCGTAGGGACAGGCATCACAGATACGCAGTATTTT	CAISPTVGTGITDTQYF
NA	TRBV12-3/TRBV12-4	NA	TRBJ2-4	TGTGCCAGCAGTACGGAACAGGGGGGGGCTCAGTACTTC	CASSTEQGGAQYF
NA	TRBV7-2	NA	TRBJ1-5	TGTGCCAGCAGCTTACAGGGGTCGGCCCAGCATTTT	CASSLQGSAQHF
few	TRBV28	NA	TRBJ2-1	TGTGCCAGCAGCCCCCCTCGGGAGAACAACAATGAGCAGTTCTTC	CASSPPRENNNEQFF
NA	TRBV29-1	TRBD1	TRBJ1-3	TGCAGCGCGGCCGACAGGGGGGATCTTAACACCATATATTTT	CSAADRGDLNTIYF
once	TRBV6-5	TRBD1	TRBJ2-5	TGTGCCAGCAGTTCCGCGACAGGGACCGAGACCCAGTACTTC	CASSSATGTETQYF
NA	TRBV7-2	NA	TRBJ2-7	TGTGCCAGCAGTTCCGGCGGGGCGGGAAGTAGCTACGAGCAGTACTTC	CASSSGGAGSSYEQYF
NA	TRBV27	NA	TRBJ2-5	TGTGCCAGCAGGAGAACTGGGGCCTGGCAAGAGACCCAGTACTTC	CASRRTGAWQETQYF
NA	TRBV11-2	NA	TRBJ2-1	TGTGCCAGCAGCTTAGGAGCTGGTTCGAGCTCCTACAATGAGCAGTTCTTC	CASSLGAGSSSYNEQFF
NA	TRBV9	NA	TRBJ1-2	TGTGCCAGCAGCGTGGGGGGGGCCGGTTATGGCTACACCTTC	CASSVGGAGYGYTF
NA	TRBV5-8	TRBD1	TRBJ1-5	TGTGCCAGCAGCTTCAGGACAGGGGGCGGGCAGCCCCAGCATTTT	CASSFRTGGGQPQHF
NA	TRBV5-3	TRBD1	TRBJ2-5	TGTGCCAGAAGCTCCAAGACAGGGGGCTTTTTTCGGGCGGGGATCTTTGGGGAGACCCAGTACTTC	CARSSKTGGFFRAGIFGETQYF
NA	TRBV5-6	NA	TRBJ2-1	TGTGCCAGCAGCCCACTTTTCTTAGCGGTGGTCAAGCCGGATGAGCAGTTCTTC	CASSPLFLAVVKPDEQFF
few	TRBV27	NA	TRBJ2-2	TGTGCCAGCAGGGGGCGACAGATCACCGGGGAGCTGTTTTTT	CASRGRQITGELFF
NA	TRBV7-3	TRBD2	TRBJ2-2	TGTGCCAGCAGCTTAAGGCGGGAGGGACAGCTGTTTTTT	CASSLRREGQLFF
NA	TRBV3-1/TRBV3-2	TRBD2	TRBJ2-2	TGTGCCAGCAGCCGACACCTAGCGGTGAACACCGGGGAGCTGTTTTTT	CASSRHLAVNTGELFF
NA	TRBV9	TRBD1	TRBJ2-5	TGTGCCAGCAGCGTAGAACAGGGGCGGACCCAGTACTTC	CASSVEQGRTQYF
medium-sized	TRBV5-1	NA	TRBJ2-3	TGCGCCAGCAGCACAGTCCCCCCAGATACGCAGTATTTT	CASSTVPPDTQYF
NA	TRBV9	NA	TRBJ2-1	TGTGCCAGCAGCGTGGCTCCTCAATCATACAATGAGCAGTTCTTC	CASSVAPQSYNEQFF
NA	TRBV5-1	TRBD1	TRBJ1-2	TGCGCCAGCAGCCCGGGACAGATAAACTATGGCTACACCTTC	CASSPGQINYGYTF
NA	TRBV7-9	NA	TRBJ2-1	TGTGCCAGCAGCCAAGACTCGAGCTCCTACAATGAGCAGTTCTTC	CASSQDSSSYNEQFF
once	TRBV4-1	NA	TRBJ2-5	TGCGCCAGCAGCCCACGCACAGCCCAAGAGACCCAGTACTTC	CASSPRTAQETQYF
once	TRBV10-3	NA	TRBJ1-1	TGTGCCATCAGTGAGTCGACGGGACTGATTGGTGAAGCTTTCTTT	CAISESTGLIGEAFF
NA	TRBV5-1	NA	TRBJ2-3	TGCGCCAGCAGCTTCCACGGGACACAGAGCACAGATACGCAGTATTTT	CASSFHGTQSTDTQYF
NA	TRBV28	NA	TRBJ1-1	TGTGCCAGCAGTCCCCAGGGCTGGACTGAAGCTTTCTTT	CASSPQGWTEAFF
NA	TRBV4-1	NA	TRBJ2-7	TGCGCCAGCAGCCAAGGTTTCGGGGAATTCTACGAGCAGTACTTC	CASSQGFGEFYEQYF
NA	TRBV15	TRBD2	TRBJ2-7	TGTGCCACCCGAGAAATAGCGGGGACCTTATCAGAGCAGTACTTC	CATREIAGTLSEQYF
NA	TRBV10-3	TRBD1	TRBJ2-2	TGTGCCATCAGTGCCGTGCAGGGGGCGCCCGGGGAGCTGTTTTTT	CAISAVQGAPGELFF
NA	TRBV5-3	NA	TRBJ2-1	TGTGCCAGAAGCAACAGTGAGACAGGCTACAATGAGCAGTTCTTC	CARSNSETGYNEQFF
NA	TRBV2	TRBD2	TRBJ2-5	TGTGCCAGCAGAAGGGGGTTGTTACTAGCGGGAGAGGGGACGATCCAAGAGACCCAGTACTTC	CASRRGLLLAGEGTIQETQYF
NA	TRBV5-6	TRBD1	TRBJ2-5	TGTGCCAGCAGCTTGTATCGGCAGGGGGTGCCGACCCAGTACTTC	CASSLYRQGVPTQYF
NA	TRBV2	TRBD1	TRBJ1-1	TGTGCCAGCCAAGTGACAGGGGCCACTGAAGCTTTCTTT	CASQVTGATEAFF
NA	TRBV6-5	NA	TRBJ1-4	TGTGCCAGCAGTTTTGGGGGGGTGGGTGAAAAACTGTTTTTT	CASSFGGVGEKLFF
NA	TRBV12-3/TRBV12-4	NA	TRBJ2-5	TGTGCCAGCAGTTCTAGGCCGGGGGAGACCCAGTACTTC	CASSSRPGETQYF
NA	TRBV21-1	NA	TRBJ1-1	TGTGCCAGCAGGCCGATAGAAGACACTGAAGCTTTCTTT	CASRPIEDTEAFF
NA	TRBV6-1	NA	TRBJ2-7	TGTGCCAGCAGTGAAGATTGGACAATAGGCTACGAGCAGTACTTC	CASSEDWTIGYEQYF
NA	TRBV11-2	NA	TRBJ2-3	TGTGCCAGCAGCCGGGTGGGGGGATTAACAGATACGCAGTATTTT	CASSRVGGLTDTQYF